The clone carrying this T cell receptor (beta chain) was recorded once. What it recognizes is unknown. Sequenced by immunoSEQ multiplex PCR; TCRdb stores in-frame clones only, minus some. The sample carries some 130,000 clones, 70% to 90% recorded once. This record belongs to a study of T cell responses to AZD1222 COVID-19 vaccine. The wider study: Second-dose recipients at about 4 or about 12 weeks were treated as one pooled group. General study results and limits: At study baseline, merely roughly 6 AZD1222 recipients were seropositive. The donor group comprised mostly white British people and more females; the analysis possibly underestimated clonal diversity.

Trimming left V 5 bases short and J 4 bases short, with 11 bases between. This CDR3 spans 13 amino acids. This chain connects TRBV12-3 or TRBV12-4 to TRBJ1-2; D might be TRBD1 (6 bases). The source is an adult in good health. The specimen was peripheral blood, collected on day 0 of AZD1222 vaccination. In nucleotides, the CDR3 is TGTGCCAGCAGTCGGACAGCCAGCTATGGCTACACCTTC. Translation: CASSRTASYGYTF.